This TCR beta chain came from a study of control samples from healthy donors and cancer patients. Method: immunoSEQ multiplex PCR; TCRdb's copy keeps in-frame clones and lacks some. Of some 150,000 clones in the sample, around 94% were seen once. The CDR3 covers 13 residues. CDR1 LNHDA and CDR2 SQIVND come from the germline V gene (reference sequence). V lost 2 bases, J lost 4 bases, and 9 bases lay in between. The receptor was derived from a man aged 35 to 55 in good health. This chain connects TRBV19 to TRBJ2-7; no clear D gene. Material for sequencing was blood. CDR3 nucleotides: TGTGCCAGTAGTATAAGGGTTGAGTACGAGCAGTACTTC. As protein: CASSIRVEYEQYF.